This T cell receptor (beta chain) originates from a study of cytomegalovirus exposure and HLA in healthy donors (dated by TCRdb to about 2017). General notes on the study: A later analysis indicated that the 100 to 150 validation repertoires were generated on the platform also employed for the 720 or so repertoires of the first cohort. The study aimed to test whether signatures of past pathogen exposure could be identified by cataloging public T cell receptors. A separate validation cohort of some 130 different subjects was used in addition to the approximately 670-subject first cohort. The study combined high-throughput TCR immunosequencing, statistical association of individual TCRs with disease status, and machine learning to predict cytomegalovirus infection status. Summary of the overall study and its limitations: It was suggested by the authors that the approach could potentially be generalized to other disease states and immunological phenotypes. In both the original and validation cohorts, the classifier was reported to diagnose cytomegalovirus status with high specificity and sensitivity. Across donors, most TCR sequences were observed very rarely, whereas some public TCRs were present in many individuals. All 110 or so repertoires were used to score co-occurrence in the validation cohort in a later analysis, because that analysis had no HLA typing for the cohort. In a later analysis, TCRs clustered in the first cohort were found to also tend to co-occur in the approximately 110 validation repertoires, with about 93% of cluster scores above 0. A total of 150 to 200 TCR beta chains were listed by the study as associated with cytomegalovirus. A few of the identified cytomegalovirus-associated TCR beta chains were confirmed in vitro to be specific for cytomegalovirus antigens.

The donors were included in the validation cohort of 120 subjects, a group kept apart from the roughly 610-subject first cohort. The CDR3 has 14 amino acids, counting the end cysteine and phenylalanine. Just CDR3 DNA is preserved here, 42 bases in frame from base 1. The trim is 0 bases for V and 0 bases for J, with a gap of 6 bases between the germline ends. As encoded in the germline V gene (reference sequence), CDR1 is SGHNT while CDR2 is YYREEE. Note on this clone: Its antigen remains undetermined. No qualities accompany the bases; no much larger clone lies one base away.

The method behind the library was the immunoSEQ multiplex PCR assay. Per the authors' processing: A statistical classification framework was built for diagnosing cytomegalovirus status from the catalog of TCR beta chain sequences. TCRdb mirrors the immuneACCESS table, restricted to in-frame sequences. Some clones are absent from its copies; in checked studies, under half trace to an unresolved V gene, and the reason for the others is unknown. The V and J calls and clone size are taken from that table; D and trimming were inferred from the DNA. Present in this sample are about 79,000 clones, 93% of which were seen just once. The ten largest clones add up to around 3.3% of the sample.

Material for sequencing was PBMCs. The sequence was obtained from a woman aged 30 to 39 in good health and CMV-seronegative. Recombination joined TRBV5-4 with TRBJ1-2; the D gene assignment is ambiguous. Here is the DNA: TGTGCCAGCAGCTTGGCCACAACTAACTATGGCTACACCTTC. Its protein product is CASSLATTNYGYTF.